This T cell receptor beta chain stems from a study of vaccination and CD4 T cells after COVID-19. Study as a whole: Stimulation used overlapping spike peptides from SARS-CoV-2, HCoV-NL63, HCoV-OC43 and HCoV-229E. Study findings and constraints: The researchers studied relatively few convalescent patients and omitted early post-infection timepoints.

The treatment denotes: 10-day PBMC culture with coronavirus spike peptide pools or control peptides (ViraFEST assay). As concerns this clonotype: The antigen is undetermined.

Germline V gene data show CDR1 as LNHDA and CDR2 as SQIVND (reference sequence). The CDR3 spans 14 residues. V gave up 4 bases and J gave up 6 bases, with 15 bases separating them. The Oncomine TCR Beta short-read assay generated sequence data from the DNA of cultured CD4+ T cells. TCRdb re-derived calls from the PCR reads in MiXCR, one entry per CDR3 protein. The data hold 15,000 to 20,000 distinct CDR3 sequences, with under 30% observed a single time. The J gene is TRBJ1-2, the V gene TRBV19; D is possibly TRBD1 (6 bases). The clonotype originates from a human donor with COVID-19. The sample was cultured CD4+ T cells from blood. The CDR3 region is CASSTGTYRDGYTF. The CDR3 coding sequence is TGTGCCAGTAGTACGGGGACCTACAGGGATGGCTACACCTTC.